These T cell receptor beta chains were read from a single sample in a study of T-cell memory formation after mild COVID-19. TCRdb recomputed calls from the 5' RACE reads with MiXCR, one row per CDR3 protein. The sample contains approximately 180,000 distinct CDR3 sequences, approximately 16% of which appear only once. Material for sequencing was PBMCs or a T cell subset sorted from them (not recorded which). Receptor source: an adult woman who had mild COVID-19 (a few samples of this study predate the infection). Cell type and time point are not known. Both conserved end residues are part of each CDR3. Fields, in order: CDR3 protein, CDR3 DNA, V gene, D gene, J gene, clone size. D genes are given only for firm matches. Only part of the rows carry a size: once, few, many, or a class if the clone is expanded.

CASSPPGLASSYNEQFF TGTGCCAGCAGCCCCCCCGGACTTGCGAGCTCCTACAATGAGCAGTTCTTC TRBV11-3 . TRBJ2-1 few
CASSSLPGTGVIYGYTF TGTGCCAGCAGTTCCCTTCCCGGGACAGGGGTTATCTATGGCTACACCTTC TRBV12-3/TRBV12-4 TRBD1 TRBJ1-2 few
CASSRGAASYNEQFF TGTGCCAGCAGCCGTGGAGCAGCCTCCTACAATGAGCAGTTCTTC TRBV3-1 . TRBJ2-1 .
CASSQEISPLHF TGTGCCAGCAGCCAAGAAATTTCACCCCTCCACTTT TRBV3-1 . TRBJ1-6 .
CASSPFRSYNEQFF TGTGCCAGCAGTCCTTTTCGGTCCTACAATGAGCAGTTCTTC TRBV12-3/TRBV12-4 . TRBJ2-1 .
CASRQTEAFF TGTGCCAGCAGGCAGACTGAAGCTTTCTTT TRBV6-2/TRBV6-3 . TRBJ1-1 .
CASNPSGGGTGELFF TGTGCCAGCAACCCTAGCGGGGGGGGCACCGGGGAGCTGTTTTTT TRBV6-5 TRBD2 TRBJ2-2 .
CASSPSMRLAGGRSDEQFF TGTGCCAGTAGTCCAAGCATGAGACTAGCGGGAGGAAGGAGCGATGAGCAGTTCTTC TRBV19 TRBD2 TRBJ2-1 few
CASSQPSRTGGYEQYF TGTGCCAGCAGCCAACCGAGCAGGACAGGGGGCTACGAGCAGTACTTC TRBV3-1 TRBD1 TRBJ2-7 few
CASRGSGEYNEQFF TGCGCCAGCAGAGGGAGCGGGGAATACAATGAGCAGTTCTTC TRBV5-1 TRBD2 TRBJ2-1 few
CASSQGDGDTQYF TGCGCCAGCAGCCAGGGAGACGGAGATACGCAGTATTTT TRBV5-1 . TRBJ2-3 .
CASVGLGGQYF TGCGCCAGCGTCGGGCTCGGAGGGCAGTACTTC TRBV23-1 . TRBJ2-7 many
CASSQDYGVGTQYF TGCGCCAGCAGCCAAGATTACGGTGTTGGGACCCAGTACTTC TRBV4-3 . TRBJ2-5 .
CASSQSSRVSRNQPQHF TGCGCCAGCAGTCAATCTAGCAGGGTCTCTAGGAATCAGCCCCAGCATTTT TRBV23-1 . TRBJ1-5 .
CASSFGWSGTSTDTQYF TGCGCCAGCAGCTTTGGATGGAGCGGGACTAGCACAGATACGCAGTATTTT TRBV5-1 TRBD2 TRBJ2-3 .
CASSPGTNTDTQYF TGTGCCAGCTCACCCGGGACTAACACAGATACGCAGTATTTT TRBV18 TRBD2 TRBJ2-3 .
CASSPSAKGWGLNTEAFF TGCGCCAGCAGCCCATCCGCCAAGGGTTGGGGACTGAACACTGAAGCTTTCTTT TRBV4-1 . TRBJ1-1 once
CASLIDGRNTEAFF TGTGCCAGCCTGATCGACGGGAGAAACACTGAAGCTTTCTTT TRBV7-9 . TRBJ1-1 few
CSARRTGGETQYF TGCAGTGCTCGCCGGACGGGGGGAGAGACCCAGTACTTC TRBV20-1 TRBD2 TRBJ2-5 .
CASTRGGGAYEQYF TGTGCCAGCACCCGGGGAGGGGGCGCGTACGAGCAGTACTTC TRBV12-3/TRBV12-4 . TRBJ2-7 few
CASRGQGANGYTF TGTGCCAGCAGGGGACAGGGGGCGAACGGCTACACCTTC TRBV12-3/TRBV12-4 TRBD1 TRBJ1-2 few
CSVSRGYSNEQYF TGCAGCGTTTCCAGGGGGTACAGCAACGAGCAGTACTTC TRBV29-1 TRBD1 TRBJ2-7 few
CASRTSFTGELFF TGCGCCAGCAGGACTAGCTTCACCGGGGAGCTGTTTTTT TRBV10-1 TRBD2 TRBJ2-2 .
CATSDLQTSGATDTQYF TGTGCCACCAGTGATTTGCAAACTAGCGGGGCGACAGATACGCAGTATTTT TRBV24-1 TRBD2 TRBJ2-3 .
CASSYFHSGANVLTF TGTGCCAGCAGTTACTTCCACTCTGGGGCCAACGTCCTGACTTTC TRBV6-5 . TRBJ2-6 many
CASIMGESYEQYF TGTGCCAGCATCATGGGGGAGTCCTACGAGCAGTACTTC TRBV6-1 . TRBJ2-7 few
CASSPGRGRRTETQYF TGTGCCAGCAGCCCCGGGAGGGGCAGGCGCACGGAGACCCAGTACTTC TRBV3-1 TRBD2 TRBJ2-5 few
CASSEGSSTNEKLFF TGTGCCAGCAGTGAGGGCAGTTCAACTAATGAAAAACTGTTTTTT TRBV6-4 . TRBJ1-4 .
CASSLRRSPSGDDYGYTF TGTGCCAGCAGCTTGAGGAGGTCCCCGTCAGGGGATGACTATGGCTACACCTTC TRBV11-2 . TRBJ1-2 .
CSVVGAYEQYF TGCAGCGTGGTGGGGGCCTACGAGCAGTACTTC TRBV29-1 . TRBJ2-7 few
CATSDLAGTSVVNEQFF TGTGCCACCAGTGATCTAGCCGGGACTAGCGTCGTCAATGAGCAGTTCTTC TRBV24-1 TRBD2 TRBJ2-1 .